This is a list of T cell receptor beta chains from one sample in a study of vaccination effects on CD4 cells after COVID-19. Here immunoSEQ multiplex PCR was the method, and the copy in TCRdb shows in-frame clones only, minus some. The sample holds 20,000 to 25,000 clones; about 75% are singletons and the top ten take roughly a fifth. What these receptors recognize is not known. Sequencing used CD4+ T cells from PBMCs cultured with HCoV-NL63 spike peptides, obtained before COVID-19 vaccination. The receptors were gathered from a human donor who received a COVID-19 vaccine. Both conserved end residues are part of each CDR3. Each record gives: V gene, J gene, CDR3 protein.

v_gene: TRBV2; j_gene: TRBJ2-5; CDR3aa: CASSEAGGATQYF
v_gene: TRBV21-1; j_gene: TRBJ2-3; CDR3aa: CASLEAGTGGTDTQYF
v_gene: TRBV28; j_gene: TRBJ2-7; CDR3aa: CASSFQGGSYEQYF
v_gene: TRBV19; j_gene: TRBJ1-6; CDR3aa: CASSRGRSVGSPLHF
v_gene: TRBV6-1; j_gene: TRBJ1-4; CDR3aa: CASSELAGGGEKLFF
v_gene: TRBV27; j_gene: TRBJ1-5; CDR3aa: CASSPGWGNQPQHF
v_gene: TRBV5-1; j_gene: TRBJ2-5; CDR3aa: CASSLGIGTAQETQYF
v_gene: TRBV28; j_gene: TRBJ1-6; CDR3aa: CASSLRRLNSPLHF
v_gene: TRBV30; j_gene: TRBJ2-2; CDR3aa: CAWRWTPDTGELFF
v_gene: TRBV28; j_gene: TRBJ1-5; CDR3aa: CASSLPGGSQHF
v_gene: TRBV6-5; j_gene: TRBJ2-1; CDR3aa: CASSYLGLDYNEQFF
v_gene: TRBV7-3; j_gene: TRBJ2-7; CDR3aa: CASSLGGTLSSYEQYF
v_gene: TRBV7-2; j_gene: TRBJ2-5; CDR3aa: CASSFSGGAKETQYF
v_gene: TRBV5-4; j_gene: TRBJ1-6; CDR3aa: CASSAGTGGSSPLHF
v_gene: TRBV30; j_gene: TRBJ1-1; CDR3aa: CAWTKSQGYTEAFF
v_gene: TRBV10-3; j_gene: TRBJ2-7; CDR3aa: CAISESGAEQYF
v_gene: TRBV20-1; j_gene: TRBJ2-7; CDR3aa: CSASTGLALYEQYF
v_gene: TRBV9; j_gene: TRBJ1-6; CDR3aa: CASSAPSYNSPLHF
v_gene: TRBV13; j_gene: TRBJ2-1; CDR3aa: CASSLVGLFGGDEQFF
v_gene: TRBV18; j_gene: TRBJ1-2; CDR3aa: CASSPGEGSNYGYTF
v_gene: TRBV21-1; j_gene: TRBJ2-1; CDR3aa: CASSKGNRGREQFF
v_gene: TRBV3-1/TRBV3-2; j_gene: TRBJ2-6; CDR3aa: CASSWTGTSSGANVLTF
v_gene: TRBV29-1; j_gene: TRBJ2-1; CDR3aa: CSVSPLGSYNEQFF
v_gene: TRBV27; j_gene: TRBJ1-5; CDR3aa: CASSFQGRGQPQHF
v_gene: TRBV21-1; j_gene: TRBJ1-1; CDR3aa: CASSKRAVLEAFF
v_gene: TRBV25-1; j_gene: TRBJ2-7; CDR3aa: CASSESARGPYEQYF
v_gene: TRBV15; j_gene: TRBJ1-1; CDR3aa: CATSRDRIGAFF
v_gene: TRBV7-9; j_gene: TRBJ2-7; CDR3aa: CATQQIGTSPYEQYF
v_gene: TRBV5-5; j_gene: TRBJ2-5; CDR3aa: CASSLAGTRQETQYF
v_gene: TRBV19; j_gene: TRBJ1-1; CDR3aa: CASSILGQGPPEAFF
v_gene: TRBV19; j_gene: TRBJ2-2; CDR3aa: CASIGRGSTGELFF
v_gene: TRBV7-9; j_gene: TRBJ2-7; CDR3aa: CASSLPGQGRGEQYF
v_gene: TRBV10-3; j_gene: TRBJ1-3; CDR3aa: CAISGPEPPGNTIYF
v_gene: TRBV28; j_gene: TRBJ1-6; CDR3aa: CASSSGGGNSPLHF
v_gene: TRBV5-7; j_gene: TRBJ1-2; CDR3aa: CASSLGQGKYGYTF
v_gene: TRBV2; j_gene: TRBJ2-5; CDR3aa: CASSEAPEDNFRQETQYF
v_gene: TRBV4-3; j_gene: TRBJ2-7; CDR3aa: CASSQVGGQFYEQYF
v_gene: TRBV18; j_gene: TRBJ1-6; CDR3aa: CASSPLVSGDSPLHF
v_gene: TRBV30; j_gene: TRBJ1-6; CDR3aa: CAWSVRQGYSPLHF
v_gene: TRBV2; j_gene: TRBJ1-2; CDR3aa: CASSFPGQGKGGYTF
v_gene: TRBV7-9; j_gene: TRBJ1-1; CDR3aa: CASSFGTGVNTEAFF
v_gene: TRBV5-5; j_gene: TRBJ1-4; CDR3aa: CASSLGWSGTGDEKLFF
v_gene: TRBV10-3; j_gene: TRBJ2-4; CDR3aa: CATGGGKPGQGRAKNIQYF
v_gene: TRBV4-1; j_gene: TRBJ1-1; CDR3aa: CASSIQLQGAGEAFF
v_gene: TRBV6-5; j_gene: TRBJ2-7; CDR3aa: CASRRSTDRSYEQYF
v_gene: TRBV5-5; j_gene: TRBJ1-1; CDR3aa: CASSFGQGTEAFF